This T cell receptor beta chain was sequenced during a study of cytomegalovirus exposure and HLA in healthy donors. The study ran its PCR with 60 Vbeta and 13 Jbeta primers. In the original analysis: As a later analysis found, there were tens of millions of unique TCR beta chains, of which roughly 11 million were shared. Only in-frame clones appear in the TCRdb table, and some are missing; sequencing was by immunoSEQ multiplex PCR. The V and J calls and clone size come from that table; D and trimming were worked out from the DNA. Counted here are roughly 90,000 clones, about four fifths occurring once; the ten biggest clones make up roughly 2.2%. The V end was cut by 2 bases, the J end by 6 bases, with 11 bases between. Germline-derived CDR1 and CDR2 are GTSNPN and SVGIG (reference sequence). The CDR3 covers 13 residues.

The TCR comes from a man aged 18-30 years in good health and CMV-seronegative. This sequence joins TRBV30 and TRBJ1-5; possible D gene TRBD1, 5 bases. The specimen sequenced was PBMCs. The chain's CDR3 is CAWSMTGVQPQHF. DNA for the CDR3: TGTGCCTGGAGTATGACGGGGGTTCAGCCCCAGCATTTT.